These 11 T cell receptor beta chains were sequenced from one sample in a study of PD-1 blockade in classical Hodgkin lymphoma. Libraries were prepared by immunoSEQ multiplex PCR; TCRdb keeps only in-frame clonotypes and omits some of them. The profile covers 45,000 to 55,000 clones, with around 74% appearing a single time and less than 15% taken by the ten largest. Described time point: cycle 4 day 1 (C4D1), after more than five weeks of nivolumab. There was relapse after autologous stem cell transplantation in every patient, and there was variation in brentuximab vedotin exposure. Specimen: peripheral blood mononuclear cells (PBMCs), collected before the fourth cycle of nivolumab. These receptors all come from a human donor with classical Hodgkin lymphoma.

The rearrangement links TRBV5-1 to TRBJ1-1, with D hard to call. Germline CDR1 and CDR2: SGHRS and YFSETQ. The CDR3 is 15 residues long. The ends were cut back, 1 base at V and 1 base at J, with 11 bases in the middle. The DNA for the CDR3 is TGCGCCAGCAGCTTGTTGAATCCCCAGAACACTGAAGCTTTCTTT. Its protein is CASSLLNPQNTEAFF.

The chain has TRBV18 and TRBJ2-5; D remains unclear. V was trimmed by 1 base and J by 5 bases, leaving 11 bases between them. The length of the CDR3 is 14 residues. CDR1 KGHSH and CDR2 LQKENI come from the germline V gene. The CDR3 DNA sequence: TGTGCCAGCTCACCACTTCCGGGTCCGGAGACCCAGTACTTC. Its protein product is CASSPLPGPETQYF.

This chain connects TRBV6-1 to TRBJ1-5; 9 bases are a match to TRBD1. The junction had 8 bases not matched to a gene; V was cut back by 3 bases and J by 5 bases. Germline V gives CDR1 MNHNS, CDR2 SASEGT. The CDR3 is 16 residues long. CDR3 in amino acids: CASSDQGQGKHQPQHF. The CDR3 DNA is TGTGCCAGCAGTGACCAGGGACAGGGTAAGCATCAGCCCCAGCATTTT.

The rearrangement uses TRBV28 and TRBJ2-1; no firm D call. The CDR3 covers 13 residues. The V gene lost 4 bases and the J gene lost 2 bases, with 6 bases spanning the gap. Per germline, CDR1 MDHEN and CDR2 SYDVKM. The CDR3 DNA reads as TGTGCCAGCAGTTACCGGGCCTACAATGAGCAGTTCTTC. This encodes CASSYRAYNEQFF.

The chain couples TRBV28 to TRBJ1-2; D is possibly TRBD1 (6 bases). The germline V gene encodes CDR1 MDHEN and CDR2 SYDVKM. This CDR3 spans 17 amino acids. V lost 2 bases to trimming and J lost 2 bases, with 18 bases between them. DNA of the CDR3: TGTGCCAGCAGTTTAACCCCTTTTACAGGGTCCAACTATGGCTACACCTTC. Protein product: CASSLTPFTGSNYGYTF.

The J gene is TRBJ2-7, the V gene TRBV6-1, with 8 bases identical to TRBD1. This CDR3 contains 14 residues. Losses at the gene ends were 8 bases for V and 4 bases for J; bases not matched to a gene: 10. Germline V CDR1 and CDR2: MNHNS, SASEGT. The CDR3, as DNA: TGTGCCAGCTTATCCGGGACAGGACGATACGAGCAGTACTTC. Its protein is CASLSGTGRYEQYF.

Many counts were recorded for this clone. The chain is built from TRBV25-1 and TRBJ1-1; the D gene is possibly TRBD1 (5 bases). This CDR3 has 13 residues. Germline CDR1 is MGHDK and CDR2 is SYGVNS. V was shortened by 7 bases and J by 5 bases, with 14 bases between the two germline ends. The CDR3 bases are TGTGCCAGCAACCTGGGGCTGGGGACTGAAGCTTTCTTT. It codes for CASNLGLGTEAFF. The full variable domain, with the rest looked up from reference TRBV25-1 and TRBJ1-1, is EADIYQTPRYLVIGTGKKITLECSQTMGHDKMYWYQQDPGMELHLIHYSYGVNSTEKGDLSSESTVSRIRTEHFPLTLESARPSHTSQYLCASNLGLGTEAFFGQGTRLTVV.

The chain has TRBV2 and TRBJ2-3; no clear D gene. Germline lookup yields CDR1 SNHLY and CDR2 FYNNEI. Trimming took 4 bases from V and 13 from J, leaving 15 bases between them. CDR3 length: 12 residues. DNA for the CDR3: TGTGCCAGCAGTGCCGGCAGGCAAGAGGAGTATTTT. Translating it yields CASSAGRQEEYF.

The chain couples TRBV19 to TRBJ2-1; the match to TRBD2 covers 10 bases. This CDR3 is 15 amino acids long. Germline-derived CDR1 and CDR2 are LNHDA and SQIVND (reference sequence). The trim removed 1 base at V and 13 bases at J, leaving 10 bases unmatched. The CDR3 coding sequence is TGTGCCAGTAGTATAGGGCTAGCGGGAGCCACTGGTCAGTTCTTC. Translated, it gives CASSIGLAGATGQFF.

The chain recombines TRBV7-2 with TRBJ2-1; D is perhaps TRBD1 or TRBD2 (6 bases each). The germline V gene encodes CDR1 SGHTA and CDR2 FQGNSA. CDR3 length: 15 residues. Trimming shortened V by 5 bases and J by 9 bases, and 20 bases separated the two germline ends. This chain's CDR3 is CASSLWSGGPGEQFF. The CDR3 DNA reads TGTGCCAGCAGCCTTTGGTCCGGGGGCCCGGGTGAGCAGTTCTTC.

J is TRBJ2-7 and V is TRBV7-9; the D is unclear. The V end lost 0 bases, the J end lost 0 bases, and 9 bases lay between the germline ends. In germline, CDR1 is SEHNR, CDR2 FQNEAQ (reference sequence). The CDR3 totals 15 residues. DNA of the CDR3: TGTGCCAGCAGCTTAGCATCGGGCCTCTCCTACGAGCAGTACTTC. Amino acids: CASSLASGLSYEQYF.